The 12 T cell receptor beta chains below all came from one sample that was sequenced in a study of long-term antiretroviral therapy in people with HIV. The immunoSEQ assay was v3.0, run at survey level. Measured with immunoSEQ multiplex PCR; TCRdb has only the in-frame clones, and not every one. The data contain about 10,000 clones, about four fifths of them singletons. The input for sequencing was unsorted PBMCs, taken 1.2 years after starting antiretroviral therapy. These receptors were collected from a man in his forties with HIV.

The chain has TRBV27 and TRBJ2-3; TRBD2 aligns across 10 bases. The CDR3 extends over 15 amino acids. V shed 2 bases and J 4 bases; nucleotides not matched to a gene: 3. Germline V lookup: CDR1 MNHEY, CDR2 SMNVEV (reference sequence). CDR3 in amino acids: CASSLEGLASDTQYF. The CDR3, as DNA: TGTGCCAGCAGTTTAGAGGGACTAGCGTCAGATACGCAGTATTTT.

The V and J genes are TRBV4-3 and TRBJ2-3; TRBD2 matches at 12 bases. The junction had 3 bases not matched to a gene; V was cut back by 2 bases and J by 3 bases. The CDR3 is 16 amino acids. From germline, CDR1 is LGHNA and CDR2 YSLEER. The chain's CDR3 is CASSQNGLAGTDTQYF. DNA of the CDR3: TGCGCCAGCAGCCAAAACGGACTAGCGGGGACAGATACGCAGTATTTT.

The chain joins TRBV19 to TRBJ1-4, with 8 bases identical to TRBD1. This CDR3 is built from 15 residues. V was clipped by 4 bases and J by 5 bases; unmatched bases: 6. Germline V gene sequence: CDR1 LNHDA, CDR2 SQIVND (reference sequence). CDR3 bases: TGTGCCAGTAGTACCCGGGACAGGAGGAATGAAAAACTGTTTTTT. It encodes CASSTRDRRNEKLFF. The whole variable domain, filled in from reference TRBV19 and TRBJ1-4, reads DGGITQSPKYLFRKEGQNVTLSCEQNLNHDAMYWYRQDPGQGLRLIYYSQIVNDFQKGDIAEGYSVSREKKESFPLTVTSAQKNPTAFYLCASSTRDRRNEKLFFGSGTQLSVL.

The chain uses TRBV6-4 and TRBJ1-6; TRBD1 agrees at 7 bases. The CDR3 is made up of 15 amino acids. Germline V gene sequence: CDR1 MRHNA, CDR2 SNTAGT. Germline trimming cut 4 bases from V and 9 bases from J; bases unmatched to any gene: 9. The CDR3 loop reads CASSASGTEGSPLHF. CDR3 DNA sequence: TGTGCCAGCAGTGCTTCCGGGACAGAAGGTTCACCCCTCCACTTT.

As DNA, the CDR3 is TGTGCCAGCAGCAACAGGGACTCCTACGAGCAGTACTTC. Encoded protein: CASSNRDSYEQYF. J is TRBJ2-7 and V is TRBV4-2; maybe TRBD1 (6 bases). CDR1 is LGHNA and CDR2 is YNFKEQ in the germline V gene. Trimming removed 5 bases at V and 0 bases at J, with 8 bases between. The CDR3 is 13 amino acids.

The V gene is TRBV18, the J gene TRBJ2-7, with D possibly TRBD1 on 5 matching bases. CDR3 length: 13 residues. CDR1 KGHSH and CDR2 LQKENI come from the germline V gene. Trimming left V 3 bases short and J 1 base short, with 7 bases between. CDR3 region: CASSPGQSYEQYF. In DNA, the CDR3 is TGTGCCAGCTCACCGGGGCAGTCCTACGAGCAGTACTTC. Supplemented by reference TRBV18 and TRBJ2-7, the full variable domain reads NAGVMQNPRHLVRRRGQEARLRCSPMKGHSHVYWYRQLPEEGLKFMVYLQKENIIDESGMPKERFSAEFPKEGPSILRIQQVVRGDSAAYFCASSPGQSYEQYFGPGTRLTVT.

This chain links TRBV14 with TRBJ2-7; D possibly corresponds to TRBD1 (5 bases). Trimming removed 1 base from V and 0 bases from J, with 10 bases in between. The CDR3 runs 15 residues. Germline CDR1 and CDR2: SGHDN and FVKESK. In DNA form, the CDR3 reads TGTGCCAGCAGCCAAGTCAGGGCCCCCTCCTACGAGCAGTACTTC. Protein: CASSQVRAPSYEQYF.

This clone appeared a single time. J is TRBJ2-1 and V is TRBV21-1; TRBD1, as called in the table, went unchecked against the DNA. TRBV21-1 is a pseudogene. The CDR3 spans 13 residues. The CDR3 DNA reads as TGTGCCAGCAGCCAAGCACAGTACAATGAGCAGTTCTTC. It specifies CASSQAQYNEQFF.

The table lists this clone with a count of one. V gene TRBV9 combines with J gene TRBJ1-4; weak D call: TRBD1 (5 bases). The CDR3 extends over 15 amino acids. The V gene lost 3 bases and the J gene lost 7 bases, with 16 bases spanning the gap. CDR1 is SGDLS and CDR2 is YYNGEE in the germline V gene. DNA for the CDR3: TGTGCCAGCAGCGGATCGTCAGGGCCTGGTGAAAAACTGTTTTTT. It translates to CASSGSSGPGEKLFF.

CDR3 in DNA: TGCGCCAGCAGTGAGTCGACAGGGTCGAACACTGAAGCTTTCTTT. Protein: CASSESTGSNTEAFF. The rearrangement links TRBV10-1 to TRBJ1-1; the match to TRBD1 covers 7 bases. V shed 0 bases and J 1 base; nucleotides not matched to a gene: 2. Germline values: CDR1 WNHNN, CDR2 SYGVQD (reference sequence). This CDR3 has 15 residues.

J is TRBJ2-2 and V is TRBV29-1, with TRBD2 as a possible D gene (5 bases). The CDR3 contains 12 residues. V was clipped by 6 bases and J by 1 base, with 6 bases between them. CDR1 is SQVTM and CDR2 is ANQGSEA in the germline V gene. CDR3 sequence (DNA): TGCAGCGTAGAGGGGAACACCGGGGAGCTGTTTTTT. Translating it yields CSVEGNTGELFF.

The rearrangement uses TRBV7-9 and TRBJ1-4, with TRBD1 matching over 11 bases. This CDR3 contains 16 residues. The junction had 9 bases not matched to a gene; V was cut back by 5 bases and J by 7 bases. CDR1 and CDR2 from the germline V gene are SEHNR and FQNEAQ (reference sequence). CDR3 bases: TGTGCCAGCAGCCCCCCGGGGGGGACAGGGGGTGAAAAACTGTTTTTT. It codes for CASSPPGGTGGEKLFF.